This is a list of T cell receptor beta chains from one sample in a study of blood T cells in healthy people across ages. TCRdb redid the calling of the 5' RACE reads with MiXCR, one entry per CDR3 protein. The sample has roughly 830,000 distinct CDR3 sequences, 55% to 65% seen once. The sequencing input was blood. These receptors came from a man younger than 45 in good health. Both conserved end residues are part of each CDR3. D genes are given only for firm matches. Size is stated for part of the rows, as once, few or many counts, or as a class when the clone is expanded.

J gene | clone size | D gene | V gene | CDR3 DNA | CDR3 protein
TRBJ1-2 | . | . | TRBV7-2 | TGTGCCAGCAGTCCCCGGAGAGACGGCTACACCTTC | CASSPRRDGYTF
TRBJ1-1 | many | . | TRBV6-2/TRBV6-3 | TGTGCCAGCAGTTTCAGGAACACTGAAGCTTTCTTT | CASSFRNTEAFF
TRBJ2-3 | few | . | TRBV10-3 | TGTGCCATCAGCTGGGGGGATACGCAGTATTTT | CAISWGDTQYF
TRBJ2-1 | . | TRBD2 | TRBV12-3/TRBV12-4 | TGTGCCAGCAGCCCCGGGACTAGCGGGATTGAGCAGTTCTTC | CASSPGTSGIEQFF
TRBJ1-4 | . | . | TRBV24-1 | TGTGCCACCAGTGATTTAGCAGGCGAAAAACTGTTTTTT | CATSDLAGEKLFF
TRBJ1-6 | . | . | TRBV27 | TGTGCCAGCAGTTTAGGGGGGCTCTATAATTCACCCCTCCACTTT | CASSLGGLYNSPLHF
TRBJ1-5 | . | TRBD1 | TRBV4-2 | TGTGCCAGCAGCCAAGCTCCGGACAGGGGACAGCCCCAGCATTTT | CASSQAPDRGQPQHF
TRBJ2-3 | . | TRBD2 | TRBV11-2 | TGTGCCAGCAGCTTAGATATACTAGCGGGGGGGCAAGCAGATACGCAGTATTTT | CASSLDILAGGQADTQYF
TRBJ1-4 | few | . | TRBV5-1 | TGCGCCAGCAGCCGAACAGCCGATAATGAAAAACTGTTTTTT | CASSRTADNEKLFF
TRBJ1-1 | once | . | TRBV7-2 | TGTGCCAGCAGCTCCCGGGGGGCTGAAGCTTTCTTT | CASSSRGAEAFF
TRBJ1-1 | . | TRBD1 | TRBV4-3 | TGCGCCAGCAGCCGGAGACAGGGGGCGTACACTGAAGCTTTCTTT | CASSRRQGAYTEAFF
TRBJ2-7 | . | . | TRBV5-8 | TGTGCCAGCAGCTTGGTTACCGAGCAGTACTTC | CASSLVTEQYF
TRBJ1-2 | . | . | TRBV6-1 | TGTGCCAGCAGTGAAGGCAGGGTCTATGGCTACACCTTC | CASSEGRVYGYTF
TRBJ1-5 | . | . | TRBV6-2/TRBV6-3 | TGTGCCAGCAGTTATGGGGGATGGTTTCAGCCCCAGCATTTT | CASSYGGWFQPQHF
TRBJ2-1 | few | TRBD1 | TRBV25-1 | TGTGCCAGCAGTGAAGGGACAGGGGGAGGTGAGCAGTTCTTC | CASSEGTGGGEQFF
TRBJ1-2 | once | . | TRBV15 | TGTGCCACCAGCAGAGTCGTAGGGGCGGGGGGCTATGGCTACACCTTC | CATSRVVGAGGYGYTF
TRBJ1-4 | . | . | TRBV9 | TGCGCCAGCAGCCCTCTGGGGGGGCGCATTCATGAAAAACTGTTTTTT | CASSPLGGRIHEKLFF
TRBJ2-1 | . | TRBD2 | TRBV27 | TGTGCCAGCAGTTCCCCCGGGACTAGCGGCAACAATGAGCAGTTCTTC | CASSSPGTSGNNEQFF
TRBJ2-6 | many | . | TRBV9 | TGTGCCAGCAGCGAGATCTCCGGGGCCAACGTCCTGACTTTC | CASSEISGANVLTF
TRBJ2-3 | few | . | TRBV29-1 | TGCAGCGTTGAACAGAATACGCAGTATTTT | CSVEQNTQYF
TRBJ2-4 | . | . | TRBV27 | TGTGCCGGCAGTCCGGGGCGATTAGCCAAAAACATTCAGTACTTC | CAGSPGRLAKNIQYF
TRBJ2-7 | . | . | TRBV12-3/TRBV12-4 | TGTGCCAGCAGAAACGGACAGTACTACGAGCAGTACTTC | CASRNGQYYEQYF
TRBJ1-6 | . | TRBD1 | TRBV5-6 | TGTGCCAGCAGCTCGGGACAGCTTAATTCACCCCTCCACTTT | CASSSGQLNSPLHF
TRBJ2-7 | . | . | TRBV5-6 | TGTGCCAGCAGCTTGGCCCACTACGAGCAGTACTTC | CASSLAHYEQYF
TRBJ1-2 | . | . | TRBV30 | TGCGCCTGGAGCCCACAGGGAAGCTATGGCTACACCTTC | CAWSPQGSYGYTF
TRBJ2-1 | . | . | TRBV7-2 | TGTGCCAGCAGAGGAATCCCGGCTGAGCAGTTCTTC | CASRGIPAEQFF
TRBJ2-3 | . | TRBD2 | TRBV10-2 | TGCGCCAGCATTGGCGGGGGGAGAATAGATACGCAGTATTTT | CASIGGGRIDTQYF
TRBJ2-7 | . | TRBD2 | TRBV7-2 | TGTGCCAGCAGCTCGTCTCCCGGGGGGGCCTACGAGCAGTACTTC | CASSSSPGGAYEQYF
TRBJ2-1 | . | . | TRBV4-1 | TGCGCCAGCAGCCGGGTCGGGACGGAGAGCTCCTACAATGAGCAGTTCTTC | CASSRVGTESSYNEQFF
TRBJ2-7 | few | . | TRBV6-2/TRBV6-3 | TGTGCCAGCAGACTCCTAGGGGCGGGGGCCTCAACCTACGAGCAGTACTTC | CASRLLGAGASTYEQYF
TRBJ1-2 | . | . | TRBV29-1 | TGCAGCGTTGAGGGACATCTCTATGGCTACACCTTC | CSVEGHLYGYTF
TRBJ2-1 | few | . | TRBV5-6 | TGTGCCAGCAGCCCGGGAATAGGGTACAATGAGCAGTTCTTC | CASSPGIGYNEQFF
TRBJ2-5 | . | . | TRBV7-9 | TGTGCCGTCCTCCAAGAGACCCAGTACTTC | CAVLQETQYF
TRBJ2-7 | . | . | TRBV5-5 | TGTGCCAGCAGCTTGGCTGTCCCCCCAACCTACGAGCAGTACTTC | CASSLAVPPTYEQYF
TRBJ1-2 | . | . | TRBV9 | TGTGCCAGCAGCGACAACCCAGGGACCTATGGCTACACCTTC | CASSDNPGTYGYTF
TRBJ2-2 | . | . | TRBV3-1 | TGTGCCAGCAGCGCTCTCCTAATAGGGCCCGCGACTTCCGGGGAGCTGTTTTTT | CASSALLIGPATSGELFF
TRBJ1-5 | . | . | TRBV5-6 | TGTGCCAGCAGCTCTGAACGGATCAATCAGCCCCAGCATTTT | CASSSERINQPQHF
TRBJ2-6 | . | TRBD2 | TRBV15 | TGTGCCACCAGCAGAGATAGCGGGACTGGGGCCAACGTCCTGACTTTC | CATSRDSGTGANVLTF
TRBJ1-5 | once | . | TRBV10-3 | TGTGCCATCAGTAATAACCCCGGGACAAGCAATCAGCCCCAGCATTTT | CAISNNPGTSNQPQHF
TRBJ2-5 | few | TRBD1 | TRBV2 | TGTGCCAGCAGTGAGGACAGGGTCCAAGAGACCCAGTACTTC | CASSEDRVQETQYF
TRBJ1-5 | few | . | TRBV3-1 | TGTGCCAGCAGCCAAGATCGACGGACCAATCAGCCCCAGCATTTT | CASSQDRRTNQPQHF
TRBJ1-5 | many | . | TRBV27 | TGTGCCAGCAGTGCGACAGATAGCAATCAGCCCCAGCATTTT | CASSATDSNQPQHF
TRBJ2-1 | . | . | TRBV30 | TGTGCCTGGAGTGTACAGGGCTACGAGCAGTTCTTC | CAWSVQGYEQFF
TRBJ2-1 | . | TRBD1 | TRBV7-6 | TGTGCCAGCAGCTTTTTTGGACAGGGCGGCAATGAGCAGTTCTTC | CASSFFGQGGNEQFF
TRBJ1-1 | . | . | TRBV7-9 | TGTGCCAGCAGCTTAGGGATTGGGACTGAAGCTTTCTTT | CASSLGIGTEAFF